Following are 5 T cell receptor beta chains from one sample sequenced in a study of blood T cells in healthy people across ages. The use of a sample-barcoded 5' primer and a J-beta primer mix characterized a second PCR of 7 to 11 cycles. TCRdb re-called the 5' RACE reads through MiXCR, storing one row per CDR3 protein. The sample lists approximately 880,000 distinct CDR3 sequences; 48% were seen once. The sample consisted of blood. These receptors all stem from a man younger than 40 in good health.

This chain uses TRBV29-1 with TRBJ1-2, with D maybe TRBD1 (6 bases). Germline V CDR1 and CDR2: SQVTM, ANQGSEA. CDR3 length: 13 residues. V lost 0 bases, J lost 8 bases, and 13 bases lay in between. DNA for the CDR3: TGCAGCGTTGAAGATTGGGGGGCGCGAGGCTACACCTTC. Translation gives CSVEDWGARGYTF.

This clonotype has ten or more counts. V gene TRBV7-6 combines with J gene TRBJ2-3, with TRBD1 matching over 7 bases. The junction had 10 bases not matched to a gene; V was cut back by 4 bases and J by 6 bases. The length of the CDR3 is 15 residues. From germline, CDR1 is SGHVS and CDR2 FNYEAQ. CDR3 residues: CASSSTTGLADTQYF. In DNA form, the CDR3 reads TGTGCCAGCAGCTCGACGACAGGGCTTGCCGATACGCAGTATTTT. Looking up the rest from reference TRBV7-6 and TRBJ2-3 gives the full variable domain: GAGVSQSPRYKVTKRGQDVALRCDPISGHVSLYWYRQALGQGPEFLTYFNYEAQQDKSGLPNDRFSAERPEGSISTLTIQRTEQRDSAMYRCASSSTTGLADTQYFGPGTRLTVL.

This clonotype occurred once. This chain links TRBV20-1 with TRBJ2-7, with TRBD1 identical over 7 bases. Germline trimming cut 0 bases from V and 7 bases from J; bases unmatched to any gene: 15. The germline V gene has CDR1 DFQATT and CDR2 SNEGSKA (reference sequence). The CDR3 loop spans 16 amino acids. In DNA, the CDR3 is TGCAGTGCTAGAGACCCGAGAGGGGGCGACAACAATGAGCAGTACTTC. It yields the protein CSARDPRGGDNNEQYF.

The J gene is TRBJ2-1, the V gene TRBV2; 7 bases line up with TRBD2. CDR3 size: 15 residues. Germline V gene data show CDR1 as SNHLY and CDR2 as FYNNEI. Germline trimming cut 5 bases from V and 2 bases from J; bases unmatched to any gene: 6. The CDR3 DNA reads TGTGCCAGCAGTCTAGCGGACCTAACCTACAATGAGCAGTTCTTC. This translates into CASSLADLTYNEQFF.

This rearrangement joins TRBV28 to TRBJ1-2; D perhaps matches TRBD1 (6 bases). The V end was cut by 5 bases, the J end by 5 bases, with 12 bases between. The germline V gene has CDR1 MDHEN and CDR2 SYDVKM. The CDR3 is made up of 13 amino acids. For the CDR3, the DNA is TGTGCCAGCAGTGAACAGGGTTGGTATGGCTACACCTTC. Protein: CASSEQGWYGYTF.